The sequence of this T cell receptor beta chain was determined in a study of blood T cell repertoires in COVID-19. Study-wide context: Both acute and convalescent COVID-19 samples were obtained from the United States, Italy and Spain. PBMCs, B-cell-depleted T cells, or T cells were the source of the cDNA or gDNA that made up the material.

In germline, CDR1 is LNHNV, CDR2 YYDKDF (reference sequence). Trimming left V 0 bases short and J 9 bases short, with 11 bases between. CDR3 length: 13 amino acids. Using immunoSEQ multiplex PCR, the repertoire was profiled, and TCRdb retains in-frame clones only, with some absent. Here the sample spans about 260,000 clones, 88% being singletons. The rearrangement links TRBV15 to TRBJ1-1; D possibly corresponds to TRBD1 (6 bases). Sequencing was performed on peripheral blood. The receptor was derived from a human donor in a cohort sampled during active COVID-19. In nucleotides, the CDR3 is TGTGCCACCAGCAGAGATGCGGGGGGCCAAGCTTTCTTT. Translated: CATSRDAGGQAFF. Full variable domain (rest looked up from reference TRBV15 and TRBJ1-1): DAMVIQNPRYQVTQFGKPVTLSCSQTLNHNVMYWYQQKSSQAPKLLFHYYDKDFNNEADTPDNFQSRRPNTSFCFLDIRSPGLGDTAMYLCATSRDAGGQAFFGQGTRLTVV.